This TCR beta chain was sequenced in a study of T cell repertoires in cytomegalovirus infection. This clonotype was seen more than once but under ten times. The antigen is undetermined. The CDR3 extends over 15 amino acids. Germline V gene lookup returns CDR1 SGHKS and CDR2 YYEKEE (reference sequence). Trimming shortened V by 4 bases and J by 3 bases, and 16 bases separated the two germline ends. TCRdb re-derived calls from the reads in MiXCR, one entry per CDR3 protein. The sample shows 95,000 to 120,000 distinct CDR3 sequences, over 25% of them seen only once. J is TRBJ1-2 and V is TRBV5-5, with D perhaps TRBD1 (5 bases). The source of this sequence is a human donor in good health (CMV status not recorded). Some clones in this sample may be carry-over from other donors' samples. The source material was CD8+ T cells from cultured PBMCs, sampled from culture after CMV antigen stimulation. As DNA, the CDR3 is TGTGCCAGCAGCGAAACCGACAGAGACCACTATGGCTACACCTTC. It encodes CASSETDRDHYGYTF.